This T cell receptor beta chain was profiled in a study of T cells in Graves' hyperthyroidism and ophthalmopathy. RNA transcripts gave rise to amplified TCR beta CDR3 regions. An initial round of RT-PCR targeting the TCR CDR3 relied on the HTBI primer set. MiXCR, applied by TCRdb to the multiplex PCR reads, yields one record per CDR3 protein. The sample includes approximately 600,000 distinct CDR3 sequences, roughly 15% of them seen just once. Trimming took off 0 bases at V and 8 bases at J, with 11 bases between the two ends. Germline CDR1 SGHVS, CDR2 FQNEAQ. The CDR3 has 14 amino acids. This sequence joins TRBV7-8 and TRBJ1-5; D gene ambiguous. The sequenced material came from blood. This clonotype was sampled from a woman between 25 and 40 years old with Graves' hyperthyroidism. The CDR3 reads CASSLAPGSKPQHF. In DNA form, the CDR3 reads TGTGCCAGCAGCTTAGCCCCCGGGAGTAAGCCCCAGCATTTT.